The rows below give T cell receptor beta chains drawn from one sample of a study of cytomegalovirus exposure and HLA in healthy donors. Clones were read by immunoSEQ multiplex PCR, and TCRdb kept only the in-frame ones, dropping some. The sample lists fewer than 200,000 clones, 82% seen once, with roughly 1.6% in the top ten. The sequencing sample was made of PBMCs. The receptors come from a girl between 10 and 17 years old in good health and CMV-seropositive. Each CDR3 is given with its conserved first and last residue. Fields, in order: CDR3 DNA, CDR3 protein, D gene, V gene, clone size, J gene. A D gene is named only where the DNA matches it firmly. Some rows mark clone size as missing; the rest say once, few, many or name a class of expanded clone.

cdr3_nt: TGTGCCAGCAGTTCCTTGGGGCACTCTGATCCCAATGAGCAGTTCTTC
cdr3_aa: CASSSLGHSDPNEQFF
d_call: NA
v_call: TRBV7-2
clone_size: NA
j_call: TRBJ2-1

cdr3_nt: TGCGCCAGCAGTCGACTACTAGCGGCGGATGAGCAGTTCTTC
cdr3_aa: CASSRLLAADEQFF
d_call: TRBD2
v_call: TRBV10-1
clone_size: NA
j_call: TRBJ2-1

cdr3_nt: TGTGCCAGCAGCGGACCGGGACAGTCTAACTATGGCTACACCTTC
cdr3_aa: CASSGPGQSNYGYTF
d_call: TRBD1
v_call: TRBV28
clone_size: NA
j_call: TRBJ1-2

cdr3_nt: TGTGCCAGCAGCTTAATTACGGGAGGACCACCTAGCACAGATACGCAGTATTTT
cdr3_aa: CASSLITGGPPSTDTQYF
d_call: TRBD2
v_call: TRBV7-8
clone_size: once
j_call: TRBJ2-3

cdr3_nt: TGTGCCAGCAGCTTGGTCCAGGGGACGGGGTCTGAAGCTTTCTTT
cdr3_aa: CASSLVQGTGSEAFF
d_call: NA
v_call: TRBV7-3
clone_size: NA
j_call: TRBJ1-1

cdr3_nt: TGTGCCAGCAGTGAATATAGGCAGGGCGGCACCGGGGAGCTGTTTTTT
cdr3_aa: CASSEYRQGGTGELFF
d_call: NA
v_call: TRBV25-1
clone_size: once
j_call: TRBJ2-2

cdr3_nt: TGTGCCAGCAGCTTAGCAAGGACAAGCTCCTACAATGAGCAGTTCTTC
cdr3_aa: CASSLARTSSYNEQFF
d_call: NA
v_call: TRBV7-9
clone_size: once
j_call: TRBJ2-1

cdr3_nt: TGCGCCAGCAGCCCGCGAACTAGCGCCTACGAGCAGTACTTC
cdr3_aa: CASSPRTSAYEQYF
d_call: TRBD2
v_call: TRBV5-1
clone_size: few
j_call: TRBJ2-7

cdr3_nt: TGTGCCACCAATCCTGGGGACAGGGACACTGAAGCTTTCTTT
cdr3_aa: CATNPGDRDTEAFF
d_call: TRBD1
v_call: TRBV28
clone_size: NA
j_call: TRBJ1-1

cdr3_nt: TGCGCCAGCAGCCTCACCTCGGGGAGCTATGGCTACACCTTC
cdr3_aa: CASSLTSGSYGYTF
d_call: NA
v_call: TRBV5-1
clone_size: NA
j_call: TRBJ1-2

cdr3_nt: TGTGCCAGCTCACCAGGGAGGAGAGGGTACAATGAGCAGTTCTTC
cdr3_aa: CASSPGRRGYNEQFF
d_call: NA
v_call: TRBV18
clone_size: once
j_call: TRBJ2-1

cdr3_nt: TGTGCCAGCTCACGGGGACAGGGGTACGCTGGAAACACCATATATTTT
cdr3_aa: CASSRGQGYAGNTIYF
d_call: TRBD1
v_call: TRBV18
clone_size: NA
j_call: TRBJ1-3

cdr3_nt: TGTGCCAGTAGTATCTTGACAGCTGCGGGGAAACTGTTTTTT
cdr3_aa: CASSILTAAGKLFF
d_call: NA
v_call: TRBV19
clone_size: few
j_call: TRBJ1-4

cdr3_nt: TGTGCCACCCGCCGGGACATCCAAGAGACCCAGTACTTC
cdr3_aa: CATRRDIQETQYF
d_call: NA
v_call: TRBV6-5
clone_size: NA
j_call: TRBJ2-5

cdr3_nt: TGTGCCAGCAGCCAGGCCAGCGGCGACACCGGGGAGCTGTTTTTT
cdr3_aa: CASSQASGDTGELFF
d_call: NA
v_call: TRBV4-2
clone_size: NA
j_call: TRBJ2-2

cdr3_nt: TGTGCCAGCAGTTATTTACAGGGGGCGTATCACGGGGAGCTGTTTTTT
cdr3_aa: CASSYLQGAYHGELFF
d_call: TRBD1
v_call: TRBV6-6
clone_size: NA
j_call: TRBJ2-2

cdr3_nt: TGCGCCAGCAGCTTTGGGGAGGCCTACGAGCAGTACTTC
cdr3_aa: CASSFGEAYEQYF
d_call: NA
v_call: TRBV5-1
clone_size: NA
j_call: TRBJ2-7

cdr3_nt: TGTGCCAGCAGTTTCGACAGGATCGGGACAGATACGCAGTATTTT
cdr3_aa: CASSFDRIGTDTQYF
d_call: NA
v_call: TRBV5-6
clone_size: NA
j_call: TRBJ2-3

cdr3_nt: TGTGCCAGCAGCCCGCAGGGGGCGCGGTACAATGAGCAGTTCTTC
cdr3_aa: CASSPQGARYNEQFF
d_call: TRBD1
v_call: TRBV11-3
clone_size: NA
j_call: TRBJ2-1

cdr3_nt: TGTGCCAGTAGTCTCGGGACAGGGGAAGAGACCCAGTACTTC
cdr3_aa: CASSLGTGEETQYF
d_call: TRBD1
v_call: TRBV19
clone_size: NA
j_call: TRBJ2-5

cdr3_nt: TGTGCCAGCAGCCCCCGGACAGGGCGCTCACCCCTCCACTTT
cdr3_aa: CASSPRTGRSPLHF
d_call: TRBD1
v_call: TRBV11-2
clone_size: NA
j_call: TRBJ1-6

cdr3_nt: TGTGCCAGCAGCTCCACGGACTTAACCAAAAACATTCAGTACTTC
cdr3_aa: CASSSTDLTKNIQYF
d_call: NA
v_call: TRBV5-4
clone_size: few
j_call: TRBJ2-4

cdr3_nt: TGTGCCAGCAGCCAGGGACAGGATAATGAAAAACTGTTTTTT
cdr3_aa: CASSQGQDNEKLFF
d_call: TRBD1
v_call: TRBV5-4
clone_size: few
j_call: TRBJ1-4

cdr3_nt: TGTGCCAGCAGCACCACAGCAAGCTCTGGGGCCAACGTCCTGACTTTC
cdr3_aa: CASSTTASSGANVLTF
d_call: NA
v_call: TRBV9
clone_size: few
j_call: TRBJ2-6

cdr3_nt: TGTGCCAGCAGCTTCCTTTTGGGACTAGCGGTATACAATGAGCAGTTCTTC
cdr3_aa: CASSFLLGLAVYNEQFF
d_call: TRBD2
v_call: TRBV7-9
clone_size: NA
j_call: TRBJ2-1

cdr3_nt: TGTGCCAGCAGTGAATGGGTAGACCGGGGACAGGGTACCCACGAGCAGTACTTC
cdr3_aa: CASSEWVDRGQGTHEQYF
d_call: TRBD1
v_call: TRBV25-1
clone_size: NA
j_call: TRBJ2-7

cdr3_nt: TGTGCCTGGAGTGTATCCCTACTAAGAAACACCATATATTTT
cdr3_aa: CAWSVSLLRNTIYF
d_call: NA
v_call: TRBV30
clone_size: NA
j_call: TRBJ1-3

cdr3_nt: TGTGCCAGTAGTATCCAGGGGTGGGGCACTGAAGCTTTCTTT
cdr3_aa: CASSIQGWGTEAFF
d_call: NA
v_call: TRBV19
clone_size: NA
j_call: TRBJ1-1

cdr3_nt: TGTGCCAGCAGCTTAGGTGAGGGATGGTATAGCAATCAGCCCCAGCATTTT
cdr3_aa: CASSLGEGWYSNQPQHF
d_call: NA
v_call: TRBV7-2
clone_size: few
j_call: TRBJ1-5

cdr3_nt: TGTGCCAGCAGCCTTAGCGGTGGAAGCACAGATACGCAGTATTTT
cdr3_aa: CASSLSGGSTDTQYF
d_call: NA
v_call: TRBV9
clone_size: few
j_call: TRBJ2-3

cdr3_nt: TGTGCCAGCAGTGATGGGGGGGCAGATCAGCCCCAGCATTTT
cdr3_aa: CASSDGGADQPQHF
d_call: NA
v_call: TRBV6-1
clone_size: NA
j_call: TRBJ1-5

cdr3_nt: TGTGCCAGCGGGGGCAGGGCCTACGAGCAGTACTTC
cdr3_aa: CASGGRAYEQYF
d_call: NA
v_call: TRBV27
clone_size: NA
j_call: TRBJ2-7

cdr3_nt: TGTGCCAGCAATATAGCCCGAGATAACTATGGCTACACCTTC
cdr3_aa: CASNIARDNYGYTF
d_call: NA
v_call: TRBV28
clone_size: NA
j_call: TRBJ1-2

cdr3_nt: TGCGCCAGCAGCCAATTTAGCGGGGGCAACGAGCAGTACTTC
cdr3_aa: CASSQFSGGNEQYF
d_call: TRBD2
v_call: TRBV4-1
clone_size: NA
j_call: TRBJ2-7

cdr3_nt: TGTGCCAGCAGCTTAAGCATATACAATGAGCAGTTCTTC
cdr3_aa: CASSLSIYNEQFF
d_call: NA
v_call: TRBV7-8
clone_size: NA
j_call: TRBJ2-1

cdr3_nt: TGTGCCAGCAGCTTCTTTTCATACAGCTCCTATAATTCACCCCTCCACTTT
cdr3_aa: CASSFFSYSSYNSPLHF
d_call: NA
v_call: TRBV11-2
clone_size: NA
j_call: TRBJ1-6

cdr3_nt: TGTGCCAGCAGTGAATCGACAGGGGGGGGCTACACCTTC
cdr3_aa: CASSESTGGGYTF
d_call: TRBD1
v_call: TRBV25-1
clone_size: few
j_call: TRBJ1-2

cdr3_nt: TGTGCCAGCAAGCCAGGACGGGGAACCTCTAATGAAAAACTGTTTTTT
cdr3_aa: CASKPGRGTSNEKLFF
d_call: NA
v_call: TRBV25-1
clone_size: few
j_call: TRBJ1-4

cdr3_nt: TGCGCCAGCAGCTTGGTGATAGCGGGAAAATACGAGCAGTACTTC
cdr3_aa: CASSLVIAGKYEQYF
d_call: TRBD2
v_call: TRBV5-1
clone_size: NA
j_call: TRBJ2-7

cdr3_nt: TGTGCCAGCAGCTTAGGCACAGGGTCGGAACTGTTTTTT
cdr3_aa: CASSLGTGSELFF
d_call: NA
v_call: TRBV11-2
clone_size: NA
j_call: TRBJ1-4

cdr3_nt: TGTGCCAGCAGTCTCAACAGGGGGGAGACCCAGTACTTC
cdr3_aa: CASSLNRGETQYF
d_call: TRBD1
v_call: TRBV7-9
clone_size: NA
j_call: TRBJ2-5